Listed here are 30 T cell receptor beta chains from one sample, sequenced in a study of blood T cell repertoires in COVID-19. Data came from immunoSEQ multiplex PCR; TCRdb stores just in-frame clones and leaves some out. The repertoire has 250,000 to 300,000 clones, 65% to 90% of them found once; the top ten carry 10% to 15%. Sequenced: peripheral blood. The receptors here all came from an older woman with COVID-19, enrolled during active disease.

A single count supports this clone. The chain is built from TRBV12-3 or TRBV12-4 and TRBJ1-4; no clear D. V was trimmed by 2 bases and J by 8 bases, leaving 9 bases between them. There are 13 residues in the CDR3. The CDR3: CASSLWPREKLFF. CDR3 coding DNA: TGTGCCAGCAGTTTATGGCCCAGAGAAAAACTGTTTTTT.

V is TRBV29-1 and J is TRBJ1-5, with 8 bases lining up with TRBD1. The CDR3 runs 13 residues. Germline trimming cut 4 bases from V and 4 bases from J; bases unmatched to any gene: 3. Germline CDR1 and CDR2: SQVTM and ANQGSEA. This chain's CDR3 is CSVGTGINQPQHF. The CDR3 DNA reads TGCAGCGTTGGGACAGGGATTAATCAGCCCCAGCATTTT.

This clone was seen only once. The sample holds other DNA sequences that translate to the same CDR3. The chain couples TRBV5-1 to TRBJ2-7; the D gene is possibly TRBD1 (6 bases). Trimming shortened V by 3 bases and J by 3 bases, and 7 bases separated the two germline ends. Germline CDR1 SGHRS, CDR2 YFSETQ. The length of the CDR3 is 12 residues. The CDR3 protein is CASSSDSYEQYF. The CDR3 DNA reads TGCGCCAGCAGCTCGGACAGCTACGAGCAGTACTTC.

The chain recombines TRBV6-6 with TRBJ1-2; TRBD1 aligns across 9 bases. CDR3 length equals 14 residues. In germline, CDR1 is MNHNY, CDR2 SVGAGI (reference sequence). The trim removed 6 bases at V and 2 bases at J, leaving 4 bases unmatched. DNA for the CDR3: TGTGCCAGCAGCCCCGGGACAGGGAACTATGGCTACACCTTC. It yields the protein CASSPGTGNYGYTF.

This chain uses TRBV4-3 with TRBJ2-3; 12 bases line up with TRBD2. The ends lost 0 bases at V and 5 bases at J; junction bases unmatched: 6. The CDR3 extends over 17 amino acids. Per the germline V gene, CDR1 is LGHNA and CDR2 is YSLEER. The CDR3 protein is CASSQEASGGGLDTQYF. CDR3 DNA sequence: TGCGCCAGCAGCCAAGAGGCTAGCGGGGGGGGATTAGATACGCAGTATTTT.

This chain uses TRBV24-1 with TRBJ2-3, with TRBD2 identical over 7 bases. CDR1 and CDR2 from the germline V gene are KGHDR and SFDVKD. Unmatched junction bases numbered 12, after V lost 0 bases and J lost 7 bases. The CDR3 is 17 amino acids. CDR3 in amino acids: CATSDLSNPGLRNTQYF. For the CDR3, the DNA is TGTGCCACCAGTGATTTGTCTAATCCGGGACTACGAAATACGCAGTATTTT.

This clone was recorded only once. The chain carries TRBV28 and TRBJ1-6; D gene uncertain. The germline V and J ends were trimmed by 7 bases and 9 bases, with 16 bases remaining between them. The length of the CDR3 is 14 residues. Germline V gene sequence: CDR1 MDHEN, CDR2 SYDVKM. The CDR3, as DNA: TGTGCCAGCAAAAAAGGGTACGGGGTTTCACCCCTCCACTTT. This translates into CASKKGYGVSPLHF.

The chain has TRBV7-9 and TRBJ1-5; 9 bases map to TRBD1. Germline V gene sequence: CDR1 SEHNR, CDR2 FQNEAQ (reference sequence). The CDR3 length is 13 residues. V was clipped by 5 bases and J by 15 bases; unmatched bases: 11. The CDR3 is CASSSGTGWDWHF. The CDR3 DNA sequence: TGTGCCAGCAGCAGTGGGACAGGGTGGGATTGGCATTTT.

The chain has TRBV4-2 and TRBJ1-3, with D unclear. Germline CDR1 and CDR2: LGHNA and YNFKEQ. The CDR3 length is 16 residues. The V end was cut by 0 bases, the J end by 0 bases, with 9 bases between. For the CDR3, the DNA is TGTGCCAGCAGCCAAGATTTGTTGAGCTCTGGAAACACCATATATTTT. This encodes CASSQDLLSSGNTIYF.

The genes are TRBV28 and TRBJ2-2, with D perhaps TRBD1 (5 bases). Trimming pared 6 bases from V and 5 bases from J, leaving 19 bases between. Germline-derived CDR1 and CDR2 are MDHEN and SYDVKM. The CDR3 totals 16 residues. The CDR3 loop reads CASSHTTDPRTGELFF. The CDR3 nucleotides read TGTGCCAGCAGCCATACGACAGACCCTAGGACCGGGGAGCTGTTTTTT.

This rearrangement joins TRBV27 to TRBJ1-2; D is unclear. The CDR3 length is 13 residues. From germline, CDR1 is MNHEY and CDR2 SMNVEV (reference sequence). V lost 3 bases and J 5 bases, leaving 10 bases between the germline ends. CDR3 coding DNA: TGTGCCAGCAGTTTCGGGGTAGAGTATGGCTACACCTTC. This codes for CASSFGVEYGYTF.

The chain couples TRBV5-1 to TRBJ1-1; D unclear. There are 14 residues in the CDR3. V gave up 3 bases and J gave up 5 bases, with 14 bases separating them. Germline CDR1 is SGHRS and CDR2 is YFSETQ. The CDR3 is CASSYSRGGTEAFF. The CDR3 nucleotides are TGCGCCAGCAGCTACTCTCGAGGAGGAACTGAAGCTTTCTTT. Drawing the rest from reference TRBV5-1 and TRBJ1-1, the complete variable domain is KAGVTQTPRYLIKTRGQQVTLSCSPISGHRSVSWYQQTPGQGLQFLFEYFSETQRNKGNFPGRFSGRQFSNSRSEMNVSTLELGDSALYLCASSYSRGGTEAFFGQGTRLTVV.

This clone was detected a few times. The chain has TRBV7-8 and TRBJ1-6, with a weak D call TRBD1 (5 bases). The ends were cut back, 5 bases at V and 6 bases at J, with 17 bases in the middle. Germline lookup yields CDR1 SGHVS and CDR2 FQNEAQ. This CDR3 has 16 residues. The CDR3 DNA sequence: TGTGCCAGCAGCCTACCCCCCTTCCAGGGTAATTCACCCCTCCACTTT. This translates into CASSLPPFQGNSPLHF.

This sequence joins TRBV19 and TRBJ2-2; 7 nucleotides match TRBD1. CDR3 length: 17 residues. The ends lost 3 bases at V and 7 bases at J; junction bases unmatched: 14. Per germline, CDR1 LNHDA and CDR2 SQIVND (reference sequence). DNA of the CDR3: TGTGCCAGTAGTATTCACCCCCAGGGGACAGCCTTCGGGGAGCTGTTTTTT. Translation gives CASSIHPQGTAFGELFF.

CDR3 amino acids: CASASFLMNTEAFF. CDR3 DNA: TGTGCCAGCGCTAGTTTCTTGATGAACACTGAAGCTTTCTTT. V and J are TRBV27 and TRBJ1-1; D ambiguous. The germline V gene encodes CDR1 MNHEY and CDR2 SMNVEV (reference sequence). The ends were cut back, 8 bases at V and 0 bases at J, with 13 bases in the middle. The CDR3 length is 14 residues.

The chain couples TRBV21-1 to TRBJ2-7; TRBD2, the table's D call, was not compared with the DNA. TRBV21-1 is annotated as a pseudogene. This CDR3 contains 14 residues. The CDR3 sequence: CASSKGDGDYEQYF. The CDR3 DNA sequence: TGTGCCAGCAGCAAAGGAGACGGAGACTACGAGCAGTACTTC.

The rearrangement joins TRBV7-2 to TRBJ1-3; D is possibly TRBD1 (5 bases). The V and J ends lost 5 bases and 3 bases respectively, with 14 bases between them. Per the germline V gene, CDR1 is SGHTA and CDR2 is FQGNSA. The CDR3 consists of 15 residues. The CDR3 sequence: CASSSIARVGNTIYF. The CDR3 nucleotides are TGTGCCAGCAGCAGCATAGCCAGGGTTGGAAACACCATATATTTT.

The CDR3 region is CASSLVSGLRVGEQYF. CDR3 in DNA: TGTGCCAGCAGCTTGGTATCGGGACTACGAGTGGGCGAGCAGTACTTC. The chain is built from TRBV5-4 and TRBJ2-7; TRBD2 agrees at 7 bases. With V trimmed by 0 bases and J by 6 bases, 12 bases remained unmatched. CDR1 and CDR2 (germline): SGHNT, YYREEE (reference sequence). This CDR3 contains 16 residues.

The chain employs TRBV28 and TRBJ2-4; 9 positions match TRBD1. The CDR3 runs 16 residues. The V segment lost 7 bases and the J segment 2 bases; nucleotides outside the gene matches: 9. Germline V gene lookup returns CDR1 MDHEN and CDR2 SYDVKM. For the CDR3, the DNA is TGTGCCAGCACCTCAACAGGGGGCTTAACCAAAAACATTCAGTACTTC. This gives the protein CASTSTGGLTKNIQYF.

This rearrangement joins TRBV21-1 to TRBJ2-7; the table's D call of TRBD1 was not tested on the DNA. TRBV21-1 is a listed pseudogene. CDR3 length: 14 amino acids. CDR3 DNA: TGTGCCAGCAGCAAAGGTGTGGCCTCCTACGAGCAGTACTTC. It encodes CASSKGVASYEQYF.

This clone has at least ten counts. The chain links TRBV10-3 to TRBJ2-3; possible D gene TRBD2, 5 bases. The CDR3 length is 14 residues. The germline CDR1 and CDR2 sequences are ENHRY and SYGVKD. V lost 10 bases and J 5 bases, leaving 19 bases between the germline ends. Here the CDR3 reads CATRSSGVGDTQYF. For the CDR3, the DNA is TGTGCCACAAGGTCCAGCGGTGTGGGAGATACGCAGTATTTT.

This clone appeared a single time. The CDR3 nucleotides read TGTGCCAGCAGTGAAGGAGTCTCTGGGGCCAACGTCCTGACTTTC. Protein: CASSEGVSGANVLTF. The genes are TRBV2 and TRBJ2-6; D unclear. The CDR3 runs to 15 residues. CDR1 is SNHLY, CDR2 FYNNEI, per germline. V was clipped by 1 base and J by 0 bases, with 4 bases between them.

The CDR3 loop reads CASSQDIGQGSALHF. CDR3 sequence (DNA): TGCGCCAGCAGCCAAGATATAGGACAGGGGTCAGCCCTCCACTTT. This chain connects TRBV4-3 to TRBJ1-6; 9 bases align to TRBD1. The V gene's germline CDR1 is LGHNA and CDR2 YSLEER. The CDR3 totals 15 residues. Germline trimming cut 0 bases from V and 14 bases from J; bases unmatched to any gene: 8.

The rearrangement joins TRBV6-1 to TRBJ1-3; a weak D match, TRBD1 (5 bases). V gave up 0 bases and J gave up 4 bases, with 10 bases separating them. Germline assignment: CDR1 MNHNS and CDR2 SASEGT. The CDR3 is 15 residues long. The CDR3 protein is CASSEAGGTGNTIYF. As DNA, the CDR3 is TGTGCCAGCAGTGAAGCGGGGGGGACGGGAAACACCATATATTTT.

The V call is TRBV27, the J call TRBJ2-1; D call uncertain. V was trimmed by 0 bases and J by 3 bases, leaving 12 bases between them. The CDR3 has 16 amino acids. Germline CDR1 is MNHEY and CDR2 is SMNVEV (reference sequence). In DNA, the CDR3 is TGTGCCAGCAGTTTATCGTACGGTCTGAACTACAATGAGCAGTTCTTC. This codes for CASSLSYGLNYNEQFF.

The chain links TRBV18 to TRBJ2-5; D not certain. This CDR3 spans 13 amino acids. Looked up from germline, CDR1 is KGHSH and CDR2 is LQKENI. V was cut by 2 bases and J by 4 bases, with 8 bases left in between. CDR3 bases: TGTGCCAGCTCACCAACTTACTTAGAGACCCAGTACTTC. This gives the protein CASSPTYLETQYF. The full variable domain, in which reference TRBV18 and TRBJ2-5 provide the parts outside the CDR3, is NAGVMQNPRHLVRRRGQEARLRCSPMKGHSHVYWYRQLPEEGLKFMVYLQKENIIDESGMPKERFSAEFPKEGPSILRIQQVVRGDSAAYFCASSPTYLETQYFGPGTRLLVL.

The chain joins TRBV9 to TRBJ1-4; tentatively, D is TRBD1 (6 bases). With 5 bases removed from V and 8 bases from J, the gap between germline ends came to 10 bases. Germline CDR1 SGDLS, CDR2 YYNGEE. The CDR3 contains 12 residues. CDR3 coding DNA: TGTGCCAGCAGTACAGGACAGGAAAAACTGTTTTTT. Its translation is CASSTGQEKLFF.

This chain joins TRBV9 and TRBJ2-2, with 9 positions matching TRBD2. CDR1 is SGDLS, CDR2 YYNGEE, per germline. Germline trimming cut 0 bases from V and 4 bases from J; bases unmatched to any gene: 1. The CDR3 sequence is 15 residues long. CDR3 DNA: TGTGCCAGCAGCGTAGTAGCGGGGGCCACCGGGGAGCTGTTTTTT. It yields the protein CASSVVAGATGELFF.

The gene calls are TRBV18 and TRBJ1-1; D unresolved. Trimming stripped 3 bases from V and 3 bases from J, with 8 bases between. The CDR3 sequence is 13 residues long. Per the germline V gene, CDR1 is KGHSH and CDR2 is LQKENI. This CDR3 reads CASSPPGYTEAFF. The CDR3 DNA sequence: TGTGCCAGCTCACCCCCCGGGTACACTGAAGCTTTCTTT.

V usage is TRBV4-1 and J usage is TRBJ2-7; 8 bases fit TRBD2. CDR1 and CDR2 from the germline V gene are MGHRA and YSYEKL. This CDR3 region has 14 residues. The V segment lost 0 bases and the J segment 11 bases; nucleotides outside the gene matches: 9. For the CDR3, the DNA is TGCGCCAGCAGCCAAGAGGTACGGGGGGGCATAGAGTACTTC. Its protein product is CASSQEVRGGIEYF.